This T cell receptor beta chain is from a study of T cell clonality in common variable immunodeficiency. The table came from immunoSEQ multiplex PCR; TCRdb's copy has only in-frame clones and leaves some out. This record lists about 35,000 clones, none seen once only, and the top ten clones contain more than 25%. This clone was observed at least ten times. Its matching antigen is unknown. The CDR3 end falls 3 residues outside the read, so it is completed with the germline J gene. Patients had low serum IgG, IgA and/or IgM and specific antibody deficiency. CVID subjects were neither ill nor on immunomodulatory or immunosuppressive medication at sampling. Each donor provided roughly 4.5 to 8 ml of heparinized whole blood. Study-wide results and limits: TCRbeta clonality was increased in CVID versus healthy controls. Fewer deletions and N-nucleotide insertions were reportedly seen in common variable immunodeficiency TCR beta sequences.

The CDR3 spans 12 residues. Between the trimmed V and J ends, which lost 4 bases and 9 bases, there was a span of 11 bases. Per germline, CDR1 SGHDT and CDR2 YYEEEE. The chain is built from TRBV5-6 and TRBJ1-5, with no clear D. The sequencing input was peripheral blood mononuclear cells. The receptor's source is a human donor with common variable immunodeficiency. The CDR3 sequence: CASSTRAGPQHF. Partial CDR3 DNA: TGTGCCAGCAGCACGAGGGCGGGGCCC.